The sequence of this TCR beta chain was determined in a study of radiotherapy plus CTLA-4 blockade in lung cancer. Trimming took off 2 bases at V and 0 bases at J, with 21 bases between the two ends. The germline CDR1 and CDR2 sequences are SGHTS and YDEGEE. The CDR3 extends over 19 amino acids. TCRdb keeps only in-frame clones here, not all; method: immunoSEQ multiplex PCR. The sample contains about 88,000 clones, 72% of which appear only once. Focal radiation with ipilimumab CTLA-4 blockade was given to patients with chemo-refractory metastatic non-small-cell lung cancer. Study outcomes and limitations: After treatment with radiotherapy plus ipilimumab, TCR clones that came from the tumor expanded in blood.

This clone was recorded many times. Its antigen is unidentified. This sample comprised peripheral blood, obtained from a patient treated with radiotherapy plus ipilimumab. This chain joins TRBV5-8 and TRBJ2-1; D not certain. This sequence was found in a human donor with non-small cell lung cancer that progressed on radiotherapy plus ipilimumab. CDR3 DNA: TGTGCCAGCAGCTTTTCGGGCCTCCCCCCTACTTACTCCTACAATGAGCAGTTCTTC. Encoded protein: CASSFSGLPPTYSYNEQFF.